This T cell receptor beta chain was found in a study of shared clonotypes between healthy human individuals. Findings and caveats of the study: Clonotype sharing across several donors was observed for roughly 5% of naive CD4 clonotypes. Sorted-subset sequencing, rarefaction showed, was incomplete despite large depth. Sampling was confined to blood; repertoires within tissues likely differ.

Trimming removed 0 bases from V and 0 bases from J, with 15 bases in between. CDR1 and CDR2 (germline): GTSNPN, SVGIG (reference sequence). This CDR3 region has 17 residues. The data were produced by immunoSEQ multiplex PCR, yet TCRdb's version contains in-frame clones alone and is incomplete. This table has 2 million to 3 million clones, 93% appearing once. As concerns this clone: The antigen is unknown.

The sample consisted of naive CD4+ T cells from PBMCs. Noted subset: CD45RA+ positively selected. The V gene is TRBV30, the J gene TRBJ1-5; unclear D gene. This sequence was found in a man in his late teens or twenties in good health. Some clones in this sample may be carry-over from other donors' samples. The CDR3 bases are TGTGCCTGGAGTGTAAAGAGTCGGGGTTATAGCAATCAGCCCCAGCATTTT. Translation: CAWSVKSRGYSNQPQHF.